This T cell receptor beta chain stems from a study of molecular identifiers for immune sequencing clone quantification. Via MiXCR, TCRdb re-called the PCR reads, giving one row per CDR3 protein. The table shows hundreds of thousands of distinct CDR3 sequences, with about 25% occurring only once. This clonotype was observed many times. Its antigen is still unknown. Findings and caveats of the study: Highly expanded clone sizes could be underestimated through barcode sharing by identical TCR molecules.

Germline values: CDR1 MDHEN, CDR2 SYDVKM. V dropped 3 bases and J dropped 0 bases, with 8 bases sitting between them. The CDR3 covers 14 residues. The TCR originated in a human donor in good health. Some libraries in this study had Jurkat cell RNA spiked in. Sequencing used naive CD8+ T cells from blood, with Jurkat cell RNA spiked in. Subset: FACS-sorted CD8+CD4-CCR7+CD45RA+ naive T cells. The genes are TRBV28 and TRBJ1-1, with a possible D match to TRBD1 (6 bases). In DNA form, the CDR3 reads TGTGCCAGCAGTTTTAGGGGGATGAACACTGAAGCTTTCTTT. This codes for CASSFRGMNTEAFF.